The T cell receptor (beta chain) under discussion was sequenced for a study of T cell repertoires in cytomegalovirus infection. Study context: Recently described HLA-C-restricted plus well-studied HLA-B-restricted CMV epitopes were used.

Germline V gene sequence: CDR1 SGHNT, CDR2 YENEEA. This CDR3 is 15 amino acids long. V trimming: 6 bases; J trimming: 4 bases; junction bases outside the gene matches: 7. One entry per CDR3 protein, called by TCRdb with MiXCR from the reads. Of under 130,000 distinct CDR3 sequences detected, under 55% appear once; the ten largest clones hold roughly 70%. To note about this clonotype: Its cognate antigen is unknown.

Sequenced material: CD8+ T cells from cultured PBMCs, taken from culture after CMV antigen stimulation. The V and J genes are TRBV11-3 and TRBJ2-3, with TRBD2 matching 10 bases. The source is a human donor in good health (CMV status not recorded). Some clones in this sample may be carry-over from other donors' samples. CDR3 bases: TGTGCCAGCAGTCTGACTAGCGGGTCGTCAGATACGCAGTATTTT. Its protein is CASSLTSGSSDTQYF.